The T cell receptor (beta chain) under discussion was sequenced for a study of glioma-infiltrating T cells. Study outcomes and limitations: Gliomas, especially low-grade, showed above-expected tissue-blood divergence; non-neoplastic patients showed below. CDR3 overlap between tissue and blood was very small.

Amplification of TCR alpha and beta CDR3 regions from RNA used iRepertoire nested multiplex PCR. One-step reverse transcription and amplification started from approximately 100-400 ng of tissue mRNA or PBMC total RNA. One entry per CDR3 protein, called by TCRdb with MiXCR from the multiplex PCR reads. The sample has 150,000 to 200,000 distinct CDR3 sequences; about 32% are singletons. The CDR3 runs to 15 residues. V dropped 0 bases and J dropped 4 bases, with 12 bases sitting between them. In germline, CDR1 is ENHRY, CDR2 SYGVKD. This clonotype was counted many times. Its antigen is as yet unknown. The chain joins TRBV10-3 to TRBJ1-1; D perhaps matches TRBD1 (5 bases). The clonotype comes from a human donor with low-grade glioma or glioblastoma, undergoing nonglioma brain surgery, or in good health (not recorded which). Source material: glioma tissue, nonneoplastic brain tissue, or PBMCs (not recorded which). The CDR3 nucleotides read TGTGCCATCAGTGAGTCGGGGACGGAGAGCACTGAAGCTTTCTTT. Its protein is CAISESGTESTEAFF.